The entry that follows covers one T cell receptor (beta chain) sequence. Germline and junction disagree at one end, which may indicate a read error. This specimen belongs to a study of shared clonotypes between healthy human individuals. The protocol was immunoSEQ multiplex PCR, while the TCRdb copy is restricted to in-frame clones and leaves out a portion. The sample consists of 300,000 to 400,000 clones, about 73% of them appearing once. Healthy and HIV-negative, the adult donors had no recent acute infections or vaccinations. Naive CD45RA+ and memory CD45RA-negative subsets were split from CD4+ cells. This CDR3 comprises 11 residues. CDR1 is SGHVS, CDR2 FQNEAQ, per germline.

The chain carries TRBV7-8 and TRBJ2-3, with D perhaps matching TRBD2 (6 bases). This sequence originates from a man in his thirties or forties in good health. Sequenced sample: memory CD4+ T cells sorted from blood. Subset described: CD45RA-negative fraction. CDR3: CASSTGTLRDF. CDR3 in DNA: TGTGCCAGCAGCACGGGGACTCTACGGGATTTT.